A selection of T cell receptor beta chains follows, all from one sample in a study of blood T cells in healthy people across ages. TCRdb reanalysed the 5' RACE reads using MiXCR and keeps one entry per CDR3 protein. This sample yields roughly 1.5 million distinct CDR3 sequences, of which approximately 42% are seen a single time; around 4% belongs to the top ten. The sample taken for sequencing was blood. These receptors were taken from a woman aged 18-29 years in good health. Each CDR3 is given with its conserved first and last residue. D genes are given only for firm matches. Size values are once, few and many counts, or a class for expanded clones, and some rows have none.

D gene | J gene | V gene | CDR3 length | clone size | CDR3 protein | CDR3 DNA
. | TRBJ2-5 | TRBV28 | 14 | . | CASSLHGQMKTQYF | TGTGCCAGCAGTTTACATGGACAGATGAAGACCCAGTACTTC
. | TRBJ2-7 | TRBV27 | 13 | . | CASRYRVSYEQYF | TGTGCCAGCCGATATCGGGTTTCCTACGAGCAGTACTTC
TRBD1 | TRBJ1-5 | TRBV7-2 | 14 | few | CASSLDRDAQPQHF | TGTGCCAGCAGCTTGGACAGGGATGCTCAGCCCCAGCATTTT
. | TRBJ1-1 | TRBV6-5 | 15 | . | CASSYSIGFNSEAFF | TGTGCCAGCAGTTACTCGATAGGGTTCAACTCTGAAGCTTTCTTT
TRBD2 | TRBJ2-1 | TRBV11-3 | 15 | . | CASSPGGGRSGEQFF | TGTGCCAGCAGCCCGGGAGGGGGTCGAAGTGGTGAGCAGTTCTTC
TRBD1 | TRBJ2-3 | TRBV27 | 12 | few | CASGGSGTVAYF | TGTGCCAGCGGCGGCTCCGGGACAGTGGCGTATTTT
TRBD1 | TRBJ2-7 | TRBV20-1 | 13 | few | CSASRQGLYEQYF | TGCAGTGCTAGTCGACAGGGGCTATACGAGCAGTACTTC
. | TRBJ2-2 | TRBV7-9 | 14 | many | CASSLVSNTGELFF | TGTGCCAGCAGCTTAGTTTCGAACACCGGGGAGCTGTTTTTT
. | TRBJ2-1 | TRBV27 | 13 | . | CASSSSPNNEQFF | TGTGCCAGCAGCTCTTCGCCTAACAATGAGCAGTTCTTC
TRBD1 | TRBJ2-3 | TRBV2 | 14 | . | CASRQGRGTDTQYF | TGTGCCAGCAGACAGGGGAGAGGGACAGATACGCAGTATTTT
. | TRBJ2-7 | TRBV6-1 | 13 | . | CASSEPWEDEQYF | TGTGCCAGCAGTGAGCCTTGGGAAGACGAGCAGTACTTC
. | TRBJ2-5 | TRBV5-1 | 16 | few | CASSSNMDQTRKTQYF | TGCGCCAGCAGCTCCAATATGGACCAGACGAGGAAGACCCAGTACTTC
. | TRBJ2-7 | TRBV5-6 | 13 | . | CASSLPSSVEQYF | TGTGCCAGCAGCTTGCCCTCTAGCGTTGAGCAGTACTTC
. | TRBJ2-1 | TRBV25-1 | 10 | many | CASSQNEQFF | TGTGCCAGCAGTCAGAATGAGCAGTTCTTC
. | TRBJ1-1 | TRBV6-6 | 13 | . | CASSYSGVAEAFF | TGTGCCAGCAGTTACTCGGGCGTCGCTGAAGCTTTCTTT
. | TRBJ2-7 | TRBV5-1 | 14 | . | CASSGTNGLNEQYF | TGCGCCAGCAGCGGGACCAACGGGCTAAATGAGCAGTACTTC
. | TRBJ1-1 | TRBV2 | 14 | few | CASRPQGLNTEAFF | TGTGCCAGCAGACCTCAGGGATTAAACACTGAAGCTTTCTTT
. | TRBJ1-2 | TRBV12-3/TRBV12-4 | 13 | few | CASSSPPLYGYTF | TGTGCCAGCAGTTCCCCACCCCTGTATGGCTACACCTTC
. | TRBJ2-7 | TRBV3-1 | 16 | few | CASSQGSGTLSYEQYF | TGTGCCAGCAGCCAAGGTTCCGGGACCTTGTCCTACGAGCAGTACTTC
. | TRBJ2-5 | TRBV6-1 | 13 | . | CASSVGTNNEQYF | TGTGCCAGCAGTGTAGGGACCAATAATGAGCAGTACTTC
. | TRBJ2-2 | TRBV10-3 | 15 | . | CATRDGGTNTGELFF | TGTGCCACCCGGGACGGGGGAACGAACACCGGGGAGCTGTTTTTT
. | TRBJ2-3 | TRBV7-3 | 14 | many | CASSPTGFTDTQYF | TGTGCCAGCAGCCCCACCGGATTCACAGATACGCAGTATTTT
TRBD1 | TRBJ1-2 | TRBV12-3/TRBV12-4 | 13 | . | CASIWQGARGYTF | TGTGCCAGCATTTGGCAGGGGGCTCGGGGCTACACCTTC
. | TRBJ2-7 | TRBV27 | 14 | . | CASSPREMPSEQYF | TGTGCCAGCAGCCCCAGGGAGATGCCTTCCGAGCAGTACTTC
. | TRBJ2-7 | TRBV7-2 | 15 | once | CASSLVGDKVYEQYF | TGTGCCAGCAGCTTAGTTGGCGACAAAGTTTACGAGCAGTACTTC
. | TRBJ2-1 | TRBV4-3 | 19 | . | CASSQDSGRWGSSYSEQFF | TGCGCCAGCAGCCAAGATTCGGGCAGATGGGGGAGCTCCTACAGTGAGCAGTTCTTC
TRBD1 | TRBJ2-2 | TRBV6-2/TRBV6-3 | 18 | few | CASSYPFPGQGDTGELFF | TGTGCCAGCAGTTACCCCTTTCCGGGACAGGGAGACACCGGGGAGCTGTTTTTT
TRBD2 | TRBJ2-3 | TRBV20-1 | 15 | . | CSAETSGGHTDTQYF | TGCAGTGCTGAGACTAGCGGGGGGCACACAGATACGCAGTATTTT
. | TRBJ2-1 | TRBV20-1 | 13 | once | CSARLESYNEQFF | TGCAGTGCTAGACTTGAATCCTACAATGAGCAGTTCTTC
. | TRBJ2-7 | TRBV14 | 14 | . | CASSQEPSSYEQYF | TGTGCCAGCAGCCAAGAACCGAGCTCCTACGAGCAGTACTTC